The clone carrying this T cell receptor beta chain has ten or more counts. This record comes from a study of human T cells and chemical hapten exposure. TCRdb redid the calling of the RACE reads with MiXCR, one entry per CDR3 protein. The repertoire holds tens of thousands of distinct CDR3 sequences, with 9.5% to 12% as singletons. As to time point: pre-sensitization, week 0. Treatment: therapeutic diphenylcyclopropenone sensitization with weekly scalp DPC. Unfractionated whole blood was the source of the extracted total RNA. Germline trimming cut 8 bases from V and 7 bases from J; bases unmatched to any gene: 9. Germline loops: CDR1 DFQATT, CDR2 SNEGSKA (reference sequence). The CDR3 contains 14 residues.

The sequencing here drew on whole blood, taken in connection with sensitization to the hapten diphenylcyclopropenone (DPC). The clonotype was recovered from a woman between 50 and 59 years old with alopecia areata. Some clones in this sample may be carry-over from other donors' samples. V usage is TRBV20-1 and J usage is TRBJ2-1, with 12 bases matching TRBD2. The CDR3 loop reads CSSTRTSGANEQFF. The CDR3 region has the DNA TGCAGTTCCACCCGGACTAGCGGGGCTAATGAGCAGTTCTTC.